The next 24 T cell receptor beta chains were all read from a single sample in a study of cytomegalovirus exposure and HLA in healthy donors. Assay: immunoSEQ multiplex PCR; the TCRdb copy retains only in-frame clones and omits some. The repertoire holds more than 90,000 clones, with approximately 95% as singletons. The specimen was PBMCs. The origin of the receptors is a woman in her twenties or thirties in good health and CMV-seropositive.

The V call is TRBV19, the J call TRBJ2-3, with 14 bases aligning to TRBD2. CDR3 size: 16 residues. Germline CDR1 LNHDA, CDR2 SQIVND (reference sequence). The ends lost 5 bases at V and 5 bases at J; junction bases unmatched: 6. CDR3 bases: TGTGCCAGTAGTCCCCCGACTAGCGGGAGGGGAGATACGCAGTATTTT. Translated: CASSPPTSGRGDTQYF.

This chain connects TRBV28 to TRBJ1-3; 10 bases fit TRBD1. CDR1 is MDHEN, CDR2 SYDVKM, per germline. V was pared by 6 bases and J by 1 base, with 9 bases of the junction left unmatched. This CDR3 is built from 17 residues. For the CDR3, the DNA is TGTGCCAGCAGCCAATGGGGGACAGGGGATTCTGGAAACACCATATATTTT. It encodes CASSQWGTGDSGNTIYF.

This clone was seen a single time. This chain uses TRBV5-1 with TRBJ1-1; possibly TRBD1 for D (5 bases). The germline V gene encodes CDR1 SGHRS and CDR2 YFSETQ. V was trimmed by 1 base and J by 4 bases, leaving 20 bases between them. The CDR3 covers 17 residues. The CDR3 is CASSLILVSGVPTEAFF. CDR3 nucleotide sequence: TGCGCCAGCAGCTTGATATTGGTCTCGGGGGTACCCACTGAAGCTTTCTTT.

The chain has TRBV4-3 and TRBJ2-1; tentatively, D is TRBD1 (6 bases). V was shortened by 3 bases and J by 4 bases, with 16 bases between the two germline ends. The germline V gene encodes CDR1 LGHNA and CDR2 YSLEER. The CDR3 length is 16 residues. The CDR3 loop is CASSQIAGTRYNEQFF. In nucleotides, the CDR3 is TGCGCCAGCAGCCAGATAGCCGGGACACGGTACAATGAGCAGTTCTTC.

CDR3 nucleotide sequence: TGTGCCAGCAGCTTGTCTAGCGGAAGCACAGATACGCAGTATTTT. Its protein is CASSLSSGSTDTQYF. V gene TRBV5-6 combines with J gene TRBJ2-3; 7 bases map to TRBD2. Germline CDR1 reads SGHDT; CDR2 reads YYEEEE. This CDR3 is built from 15 residues. J lost 0 bases, V lost 1 base, and 2 bases had no gene match. Full variable domain (rest looked up from reference TRBV5-6 and TRBJ2-3): DAGVTQSPTHLIKTRGQQVTLRCSPKSGHDTVSWYQQALGQGPQFIFQYYEEEERQRGNFPDRFSGHQFPNYSSELNVNALLLGDSALYLCASSLSSGSTDTQYFGPGTRLTVL.

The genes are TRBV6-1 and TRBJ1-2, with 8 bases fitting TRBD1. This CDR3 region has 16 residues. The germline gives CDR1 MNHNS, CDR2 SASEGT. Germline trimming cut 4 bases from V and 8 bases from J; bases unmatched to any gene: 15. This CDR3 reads CASSVGTGTKSGGYTF. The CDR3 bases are TGTGCCAGCAGTGTTGGGACAGGCACAAAAAGTGGCGGCTACACCTTC.

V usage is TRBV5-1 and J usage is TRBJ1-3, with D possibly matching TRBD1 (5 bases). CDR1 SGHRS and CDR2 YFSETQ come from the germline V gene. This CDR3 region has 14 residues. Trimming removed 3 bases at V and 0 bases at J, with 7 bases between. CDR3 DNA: TGCGCCAGCAGCTCGACAGCCTCTGGAAACACCATATATTTT. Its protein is CASSSTASGNTIYF.

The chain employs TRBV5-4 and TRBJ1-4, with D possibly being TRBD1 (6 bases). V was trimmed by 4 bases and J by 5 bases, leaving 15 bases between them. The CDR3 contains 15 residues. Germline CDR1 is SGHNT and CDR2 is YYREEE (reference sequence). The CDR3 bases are TGTGCCAGCAGCGGCACCGGGACAAGAAATGAAAAACTGTTTTTT. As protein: CASSGTGTRNEKLFF. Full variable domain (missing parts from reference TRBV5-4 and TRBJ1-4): ETGVTQSPTHLIKTRGQQVTLRCSSQSGHNTVSWYQQALGQGPQFIFQYYREEENGRGNFPPRFSGLQFPNYSSELNVNALELDDSALYLCASSGTGTRNEKLFFGSGTQLSVL.

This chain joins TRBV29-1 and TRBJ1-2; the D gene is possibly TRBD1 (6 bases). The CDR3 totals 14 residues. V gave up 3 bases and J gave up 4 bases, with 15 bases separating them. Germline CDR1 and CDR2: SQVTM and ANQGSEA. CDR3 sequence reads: CSVDLPGHLYGYTF. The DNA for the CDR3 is TGCAGCGTTGACCTACCGGGACACCTCTATGGCTACACCTTC.

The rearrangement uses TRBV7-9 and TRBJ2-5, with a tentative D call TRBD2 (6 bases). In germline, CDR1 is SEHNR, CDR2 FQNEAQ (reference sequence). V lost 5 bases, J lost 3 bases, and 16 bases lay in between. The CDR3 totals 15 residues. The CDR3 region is CASSLWASAEETQYF. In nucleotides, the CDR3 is TGTGCCAGCAGCCTGTGGGCTAGCGCCGAAGAGACCCAGTACTTC. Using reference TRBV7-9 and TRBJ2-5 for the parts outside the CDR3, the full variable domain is DTGVSQNPRHKITKRGQNVTFRCDPISEHNRLYWYRQTLGQGPEFLTYFQNEAQLEKSRLLSDRFSAERPKGSFSTLEIQRTEQGDSAMYLCASSLWASAEETQYFGPGTRLLVL.

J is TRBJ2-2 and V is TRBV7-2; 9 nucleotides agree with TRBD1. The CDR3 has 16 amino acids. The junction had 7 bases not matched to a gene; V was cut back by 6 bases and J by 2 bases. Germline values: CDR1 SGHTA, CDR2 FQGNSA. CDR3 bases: TGTGCCAGCAGGGAGCCGGGACAGGGAAACACCGGGGAGCTGTTTTTT. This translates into CASREPGQGNTGELFF. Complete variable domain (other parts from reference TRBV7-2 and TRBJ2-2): GAGVSQSPSNKVTEKGKDVELRCDPISGHTALYWYRQSLGQGLEFLIYFQGNSAPDKSGLPSDRFSAERTGGSVSTLTIQRTQQEDSAVYLCASREPGQGNTGELFFGEGSRLTVL.

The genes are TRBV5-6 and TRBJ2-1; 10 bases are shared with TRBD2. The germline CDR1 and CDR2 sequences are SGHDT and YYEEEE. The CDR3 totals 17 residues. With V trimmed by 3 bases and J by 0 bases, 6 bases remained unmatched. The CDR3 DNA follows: TGTGCCAGCAGCTCTAGCGGGAGTTCGAGCTCCTACAATGAGCAGTTCTTC. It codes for CASSSSGSSSSYNEQFF.

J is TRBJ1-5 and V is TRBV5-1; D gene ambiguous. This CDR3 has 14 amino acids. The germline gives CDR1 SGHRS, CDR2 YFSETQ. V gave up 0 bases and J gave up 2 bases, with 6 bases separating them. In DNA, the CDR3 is TGCGCCAGCAGCTTGGGCGGGGGCAATCAGCCCCAGCATTTT. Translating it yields CASSLGGGNQPQHF.

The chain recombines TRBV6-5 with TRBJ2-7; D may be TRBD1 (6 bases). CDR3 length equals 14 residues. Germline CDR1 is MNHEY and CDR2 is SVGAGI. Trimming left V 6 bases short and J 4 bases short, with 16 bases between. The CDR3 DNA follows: TGTGCCAGCAGACCAATGCTAACAGGGTACGAGCAGTACTTC. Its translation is CASRPMLTGYEQYF.

CDR3 in DNA: TGTGCCTGGAGTCTGGAGGAGCTTTTAGCTAACTATGGCTACACCTTC. Translating gives CAWSLEELLANYGYTF. V and J are TRBV30 and TRBJ1-2; D is unclear. From germline, CDR1 is GTSNPN and CDR2 SVGIG (reference sequence). Trimming pared 2 bases from V and 0 bases from J, leaving 16 bases between. CDR3 length: 16 residues. The whole variable domain, remainder taken from reference TRBV30 and TRBJ1-2, is SQTIHQWPATLVQPVGSPLSLECTVEGTSNPNLYWYRQAAGRGLQLLFYSVGIGQISSEVPQNLSASRPQDRQFILSSKKLLLSDSGFYLCAWSLEELLANYGYTFGSGTRLTVV.

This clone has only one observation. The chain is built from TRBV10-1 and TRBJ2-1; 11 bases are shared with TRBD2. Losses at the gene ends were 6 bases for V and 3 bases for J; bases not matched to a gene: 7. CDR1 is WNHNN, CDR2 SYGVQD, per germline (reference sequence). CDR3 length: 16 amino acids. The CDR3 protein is CASSAGTSGRYNEQFF. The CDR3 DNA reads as TGCGCCAGCAGCGCCGGGACTAGCGGTCGCTACAATGAGCAGTTCTTC.

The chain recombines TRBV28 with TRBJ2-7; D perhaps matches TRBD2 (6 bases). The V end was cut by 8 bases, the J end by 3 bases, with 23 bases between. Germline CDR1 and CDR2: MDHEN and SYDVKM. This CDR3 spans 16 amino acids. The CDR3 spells CASCPLHGTRNYEQYF. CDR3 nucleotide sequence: TGTGCCAGCTGTCCGTTACACGGGACTCGAAACTACGAGCAGTACTTC.

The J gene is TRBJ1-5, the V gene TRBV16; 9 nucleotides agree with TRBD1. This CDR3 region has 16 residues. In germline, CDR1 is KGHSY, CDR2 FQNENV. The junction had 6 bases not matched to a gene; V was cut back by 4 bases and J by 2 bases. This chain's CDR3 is CASSPGQGLGNQPQHF. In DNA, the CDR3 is TGTGCCAGCAGCCCAGGACAGGGGCTCGGCAATCAGCCCCAGCATTTT.

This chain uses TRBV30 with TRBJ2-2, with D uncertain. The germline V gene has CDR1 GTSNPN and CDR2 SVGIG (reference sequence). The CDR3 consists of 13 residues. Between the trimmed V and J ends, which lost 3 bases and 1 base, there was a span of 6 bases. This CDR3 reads CAWSYGNTGELFF. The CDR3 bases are TGTGCCTGGAGCTATGGGAACACCGGGGAGCTGTTTTTT.

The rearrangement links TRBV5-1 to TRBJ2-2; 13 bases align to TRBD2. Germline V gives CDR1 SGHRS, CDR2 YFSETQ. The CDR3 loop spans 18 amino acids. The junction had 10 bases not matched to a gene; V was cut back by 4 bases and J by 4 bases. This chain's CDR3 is CASSRDFRLAGGTGELFF. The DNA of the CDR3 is TGCGCCAGCAGCCGGGATTTTAGACTAGCGGGAGGCACCGGGGAGCTGTTTTTT.

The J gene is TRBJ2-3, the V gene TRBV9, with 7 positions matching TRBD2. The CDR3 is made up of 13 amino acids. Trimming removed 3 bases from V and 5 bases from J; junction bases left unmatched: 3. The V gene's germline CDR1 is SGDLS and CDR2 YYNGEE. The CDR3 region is CASSEGGGDTQYF. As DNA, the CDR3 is TGTGCCAGCAGCGAGGGCGGGGGAGATACGCAGTATTTT.

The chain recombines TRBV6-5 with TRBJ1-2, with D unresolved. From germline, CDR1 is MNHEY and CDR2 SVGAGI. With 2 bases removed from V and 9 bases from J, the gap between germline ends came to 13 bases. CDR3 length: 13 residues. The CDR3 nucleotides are TGTGCCAGCAGTTACCTTCAGCGAGGGAGCTACACCTTC. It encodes CASSYLQRGSYTF.

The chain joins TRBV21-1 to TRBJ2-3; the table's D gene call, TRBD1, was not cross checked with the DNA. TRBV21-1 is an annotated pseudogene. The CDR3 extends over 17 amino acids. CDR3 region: CASSKGQVAPHTDTQYF. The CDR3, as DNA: TGTGCCAGCAGCAAAGGTCAGGTCGCCCCACACACAGATACGCAGTATTTT.

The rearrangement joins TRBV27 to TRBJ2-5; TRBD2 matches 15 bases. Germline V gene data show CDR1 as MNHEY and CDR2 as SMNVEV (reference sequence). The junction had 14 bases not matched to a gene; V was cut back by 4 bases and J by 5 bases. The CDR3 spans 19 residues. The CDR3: CASSSWTSGRADSSETQYF. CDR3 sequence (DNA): TGTGCCAGCAGTTCATGGACTAGCGGGAGGGCCGATTCTAGTGAGACCCAGTACTTC.